Below, one T cell receptor beta chain is given with its context. Its antigen target is currently unknown. No much larger clone exists at a distance of one base, and base qualities are not known. Looking up the germline V gene yields CDR1 LGHNA and CDR2 YSLEER. Trimming removed 1 base from V and 5 bases from J; the gene matches leave 9 bases unexplained. The CDR3, cysteine through phenylalanine, is 17 amino acids long. Only the CDR3 portion is preserved as DNA: 51 bases, with reading frame beginning at the first base. This sample was taken from a study of cytomegalovirus exposure and HLA in healthy donors (dated 2017 in TCRdb). Concerning the study at large: In an earlier analysis of fewer than 750 of the donors, less than 350 Gb of sequence data and about 110 million unique TCR beta sequences from roughly 190 million T cells were reported. An early release covering around 630 HLA-typed donors comprised about 300 gigabases of sequencing data and approximately 80 million unique TCR sequences. Of the approximately 400 genotyped donors, around 81% fell in the genetic ancestry cluster associated with self-reported Caucasian donors. The study aimed to test whether signatures of past pathogen exposure could be identified by cataloging public T cell receptors. The study profiled the T cell repertoires of 666 subjects by immunosequencing and related them to cytomegalovirus serostatus. A separate validation cohort of 100 to 150 different subjects was used in addition to the roughly 700-subject first cohort. High-throughput TCR immunosequencing, statistical association of individual TCRs with disease status, and machine learning were combined to predict cytomegalovirus infection status. To study patterns of TCR occurrence, a later analysis re-analyzed previously published TCR beta repertoires from several hundred donors and added high-resolution HLA genotyping. In the later analysis, no new phenotypic data were used to find candidate immune exposures; instead, reliance was placed on TCR beta sequences and their occurrence across donors. An earlier analysis of 587 of the donors used high-throughput TCR beta sequencing to judge whether each TCR beta V gene segment behaved as functional or pseudogenic. Donor age, sex, ethnicity and CMV serostatus were compiled alongside the repertoire data. Genome-wide SNP genotypes for about 65% of the roughly 700 donors were used in a later genetic analysis, which treated that subset as a discovery cohort. Every repertoire in the discovery cohort had been generated on one and the same sequencing platform. Class I and class II HLA loci were covered by the typing at four-digit resolution. The number of typed donors differed by locus: roughly 629-640 for A, B, C, DRB1 and DQB1; 522 for DQA1; about 600 for DPA1; and 450 to 480 for DPB1. Because of strong linkage in the cohort, five DR-DQ haplotypes were treated as single units for association and clustering. Across 300 to 500 genotyped donors of the cohort, an average of approximately 240,000 unique TCR beta nucleotide sequences per donor were sequenced, and 15% to 20% of those sequences were non-productive. The paper's findings and limits, for the study overall: Most TCR sequences were seen in very few donors, while some public TCRs were found in many individuals. Some IMGT-functional V segments, including TRBV6-2 and TRBV6-3, could not be distinguished by the 87-base-pair reads and were therefore excluded. Correlated functional status among segregating V segments might reflect linkage disequilibrium, but an unknown experimental factor could not be ruled out. According to a later analysis, parvovirus B19, influenza, CMV and Epstein-Barr virus appeared linked to several top co-occurrence clusters. In both the original and validation cohorts, the classifier was reported to diagnose cytomegalovirus status with high specificity and sensitivity. In a later analysis, HLA-associated TCR beta chains were found to be more clonally expanded and to have lower generation probabilities than equally common non-associated chains. A cluster of highly shared sequence variants was judged likely to be a technical artifact of the sequencing pipeline. A later analysis found that TCR association rates varied across HLA loci, with DRB1 alleles showing the most associated TCRs and HLA-C alleles the fewest. Assigning TCR associations to individual alleles was difficult when HLA alleles, especially DR and DQ, strongly co-occurred. This cohort had only TCR beta chains sequenced, and the lack of alpha or paired-chain data limited which features could be detected. A later analysis found that most CMV-associated TCR beta chains appeared HLA-restricted, with HLA associations seemingly driven largely by CMV exposure. According to a later genetic analysis, donors in an Asian-associated ancestry cluster had fewer N-insertions in productive TCRs than the approximately 710-donor mean. In the study, around 160 TCR beta chains were listed as associated with cytomegalovirus. Presence/absence analyses assumed roughly uniform sequencing depth across donors, an assumption that may not hold. A further reported finding was that TCR beta sequences accurately predicted the HLA-A and HLA-B alleles for most subjects in the first cohort. Because counts were too low, some 16 rarely observed V segments, including chromosome 9 orphons, were excluded from the earlier analysis of 587 of the donors. The authors suggested that the approach could potentially be generalized to other disease states and immunological phenotypes. CMV serostatus was the only immune exposure information available for the cohort. Broadly in line with IMGT annotations, most TCR beta V segments showed up in productive rearrangements about 90% or about 30% of the time in an earlier analysis of 587 of the donors. A later genetic analysis associated a missense DCLRE1C variant with V-gene and J-gene trimming of TCR beta chains, and an independent cohort replicated the association. Because HLA typing was missing for some donors at each locus, association tests included only the typed subset. In vitro tests confirmed that three of the cytomegalovirus-associated TCR beta chains recognize cytomegalovirus antigens. A later analysis associated 15,000 or so TCR beta sequences with specific HLA alleles at a false discovery rate of 0.05.

The cohort consisted of 600 to 750 healthy bone marrow donors. At the time of sampling, every cohort member was nominally healthy, though immune exposures that went unrecorded were likely present. The donor tested CMV seronegative and was one of the 352 seronegative cohort members. A peripheral blood sample was provided by each donor, and peripheral blood mononuclear cells were used for TCR beta sequencing. The Qiagen DNeasy Blood Extraction Kit was used to extract genomic DNA from the blood cell samples. Preparation of the library involved the immunoSEQ multiplex PCR assay. For the multiplex PCR, a mixture combining 60 forward primers for TCR Vbeta segments and 13 reverse primers for TCR Jbeta segments was used. Amplification of the CDR3 region of rearranged TCR beta genes was performed with a multiplex PCR assay on genomic DNA. The amplified TCR beta libraries were sequenced on the Illumina HiSeq System as 87-base-pair reads. Regarding the original processing steps: In a later analysis, around 80 million unique TCR beta chains were counted across the approximately 640 repertoires, and roughly 11 million of these chains were shared by at least two donors. To remove PCR and sequencing errors, raw reads were error-corrected and collapsed into unique sequences using a nearest-neighbor algorithm that merged closely related sequences. Alignment of CDR3 sequences to IMGT reference sequences was used to assign V, D and J gene segments. For a sequence to be retained, at least a six-nucleotide match to both a V gene segment and a J gene segment was required. Rearrangements were called productive when the CDR3 lacked stop codons and stayed in frame with V and J; all others were non-productive. CDR3 was defined according to IMGT convention as the region running from the second conserved V-encoded cysteine to the conserved J-encoded phenylalanine. In an earlier analysis of more than 550 of the donors, sequences lacking an unambiguous match to a single V gene segment were excluded. In an earlier analysis of 500 to 750 of the donors, V segments were called functional above 56.7% productive rearrangements and were called segregating when the between-donor standard deviation exceeded 5%. A statistical classification framework was developed to diagnose cytomegalovirus status using the catalog of TCR beta chain sequences. In a later analysis, V and J genes were assigned by comparing TCR nucleotide sequences against IMGT/GENE-DB human TR gene sequences. A later analysis assigned CDR3 sequences and most-parsimonious VDJ recombination scenarios with the TCRdist pipeline. A later analysis defined each TCR beta chain by its CDR3 amino acid sequence plus V-gene family, and excluded reads lacking a unique V-gene family. A later analysis removed over 500 highly shared, low-generation-probability nucleotide sequences to deal with suspected cross-contamination and a sequencing artifact. A later analysis calculated a clonal expansion index for each public chain from normalized within-repertoire ranks of inferred template counts. In a later analysis, generation probabilities were computed using a VDJ recombination model fitted to out-of-frame rearrangements, and the results were checked against IGoR. In a later analysis, hypergeometric tests were used to score TCR-TCR, TCR-HLA and TCR-CMV co-occurrence, with a repertoire-size bias correction applied to TCR pairs. False discovery rates were estimated in a later analysis by permuting HLA or CMV assignments 20 times. In a later analysis, co-occurring TCRs were grouped using DBSCAN, and TCRdist sequence similarity was added for clustering within HLA-allele-positive subsets. Co-occurrence clustering excluded repertoires with fewer than 30,000 or more than 120,000 public chains, plus five with anomalous nucleotide sharing. In TCRdb, the immuneACCESS table is reduced to in-frame sequences with V and J assigned. These tables do not hold every clone; where another copy was compared, an unresolved V gene accounts for under half, and the others remain unexplained. V, J and clone size reflect that table, while D and trimming were determined from the DNA. The sample contains more than 140,000 clones, approximately 84% of them found a single time. The ten largest clones add up to under 2% of the sample.

The sequence is built from TRBV4-3 and TRBJ2-2, and 8 junction bases match TRBD1. Sequenced sample: PBMCs. This receptor was obtained from a woman in her forties in good health and CMV-seronegative. The CDR3 is CASSQGRDRGLTGELFF. The sequenced DNA: TGCGCCAGCAGCCAAGGACGTGACAGGGGATTGACCGGGGAGCTGTTTTTT.